These 27 T cell receptor beta chains came from one sample sequenced in a study of T cell responses to AZD1222 COVID-19 vaccine. Repertoires were generated with immunoSEQ multiplex PCR, while TCRdb's copy carries only in-frame clones and drops some. The sample yields 100,000 to 150,000 clones, less than 90% seen once. Sequenced here: peripheral blood, sampled on day 0 of AZD1222 vaccination. The receptor source for this set is an adult in good health.

This rearrangement joins TRBV19 to TRBJ1-5, with no clear D. Trimming removed 3 bases at V and 2 bases at J, with 11 bases between. The CDR3 has 15 amino acids. Germline CDR1 and CDR2: LNHDA and SQIVND (reference sequence). The CDR3 is CASSIIGVRNQPQHF. The CDR3 bases are TGTGCCAGTAGTATTATTGGGGTTCGCAATCAGCCCCAGCATTTT.

This chain joins TRBV3-1 (or the pseudogene TRBV3-2) and TRBJ1-6; D gene uncertain. The CDR3 totals 17 residues. Trimming stripped 0 bases from V and 0 bases from J, with 9 bases between. Germline loops: CDR1 LGHDT, CDR2 YNNKEL (reference sequence). The CDR3 loop is CASSQDIGGSYNSPLHF. The CDR3 nucleotides are TGTGCCAGCAGCCAAGATATCGGTGGCTCCTATAATTCACCCCTCCACTTT.

The chain links TRBV5-1 to TRBJ2-5; 12 bases fit TRBD2. The CDR3 runs 14 residues. Looked up from germline, CDR1 is SGHRS and CDR2 is YFSETQ. With 7 bases clipped from V and 1 base from J, the junction kept 2 bases outside the gene matches. The CDR3 loop is CASRLAGVQETQYF. CDR3 sequence (DNA): TGCGCCAGCCGACTAGCGGGAGTCCAAGAGACCCAGTACTTC.

The V gene is TRBV5-1, the J gene TRBJ1-3; 7 bases fit TRBD1. CDR1 SGHRS and CDR2 YFSETQ come from the germline V gene. The CDR3 extends over 15 amino acids. After removal of 0 bases from V and 4 bases from J, the junction contained 4 bases not matched to a gene. This CDR3 reads CASSLEGARGNTIYF. The CDR3 nucleotides read TGCGCCAGCAGCTTGGAGGGGGCGCGAGGAAACACCATATATTTT. The full variable domain, in which reference TRBV5-1 and TRBJ1-3 provide the parts outside the CDR3, is KAGVTQTPRYLIKTRGQQVTLSCSPISGHRSVSWYQQTPGQGLQFLFEYFSETQRNKGNFPGRFSGRQFSNSRSEMNVSTLELGDSALYLCASSLEGARGNTIYFGEGSWLTVV.

This clone was recorded a few times. The chain has TRBV15 and TRBJ1-4; tentatively, D is TRBD1 (5 bases). In germline, CDR1 is LNHNV, CDR2 YYDKDF (reference sequence). V was trimmed by 0 bases and J by 7 bases, leaving 15 bases between them. The CDR3 has 16 residues. This CDR3 is CATSRDGGKGREKLFF. CDR3 coding DNA: TGTGCCACCAGCAGAGATGGGGGAAAGGGGCGTGAAAAACTGTTTTTT.

This chain connects TRBV11-2 to TRBJ2-2; D possibly corresponds to TRBD1 (5 bases). V was trimmed by 1 base and J by 8 bases, leaving 11 bases between them. CDR1 is SGHAT and CDR2 is FQNNGV in the germline V gene. The CDR3 has 14 residues. In nucleotides, the CDR3 is TGTGCCAGCAGCTTAGCTGACAGTTCAGGGGAGCTGTTTTTT. Translated, it gives CASSLADSSGELFF.

The rearrangement links TRBV7-2 to TRBJ2-2; D may be TRBD1 (5 bases). CDR3 length: 14 amino acids. Germline V gene data show CDR1 as SGHTA and CDR2 as FQGNSA. V lost 5 bases, J lost 7 bases, and 14 bases lay in between. The CDR3 DNA is TGTGCCAGCAGCCTGCAGGGAATGGGCGGGGAGCTGTTTTTT. Translating it yields CASSLQGMGGELFF.

The chain is built from TRBV19 and TRBJ1-6, with D unresolved. The CDR3 is made up of 13 amino acids. From germline, CDR1 is LNHDA and CDR2 SQIVND (reference sequence). Trimming took 1 base from V and 8 from J, leaving 6 bases between them. In nucleotides, the CDR3 is TGTGCCAGTAGTATAGGGCCGGATTCACCCCTCCACTTT. It is translated as CASSIGPDSPLHF.

The chain has TRBV20-1 and TRBJ2-1; D is unclear. The CDR3 is 11 residues long. Trimming cost V 4 bases and J 9 bases, with 10 bases left between them. Germline V gives CDR1 DFQATT, CDR2 SNEGSKA (reference sequence). CDR3 in DNA: TGCAGTGCTAACTGGCGATCTGAGCAGTTCTTC. Its translation: CSANWRSEQFF.

The chain employs TRBV27 and TRBJ1-2; D is unclear. The V end lost 3 bases, the J end lost 3 bases, and 14 bases lay between the germline ends. CDR1 and CDR2 (germline): MNHEY, SMNVEV (reference sequence). The CDR3 has 15 residues. The CDR3 reads CASSFRGGSHYGYTF. CDR3 nucleotide sequence: TGTGCCAGCAGTTTCCGCGGCGGCAGCCACTATGGCTACACCTTC.

The rearrangement links TRBV2 to TRBJ1-1; 8 positions agree with TRBD1. The CDR3 has 14 amino acids. CDR1 and CDR2 (germline): SNHLY, FYNNEI. J gave up 6 bases and V 6 bases, and 9 bases lay outside the gene matches. DNA of the CDR3: TGTGCCAGCAGCCCCGGACAGGGTGCCCCTGAAGCTTTCTTT. It translates to CASSPGQGAPEAFF.

V gene TRBV29-1 combines with J gene TRBJ2-1, with TRBD2 matching over 12 bases. Germline CDR1 SQVTM, CDR2 ANQGSEA. This CDR3 has 14 residues. J lost 6 bases, V lost 2 bases, and 2 bases had no gene match. CDR3 DNA sequence: TGCAGCGTTGAAAGGACTAGCGGGACCAATGAGCAGTTCTTC. Translation: CSVERTSGTNEQFF.

This chain connects TRBV6-5 to TRBJ1-4, with D unresolved. Germline V gene lookup returns CDR1 MNHEY and CDR2 SVGAGI. V gave up 6 bases and J gave up 6 bases, with 17 bases separating them. This CDR3 has 15 amino acids. The chain's CDR3 is CASRRTGQRDEKLFF. CDR3 coding DNA: TGTGCCAGCAGGAGGACCGGGCAAAGAGATGAAAAACTGTTTTTT.

The CDR3 nucleotides are TGTGCCAGCTCACCACCTTCCAGGGAAGAGGGCAAAAACATTCAGTACTTC. This codes for CASSPPSREEGKNIQYF. The rearrangement links TRBV18 to TRBJ2-4; either TRBD1 or TRBD2 may fit D (5 bases each). Germline CDR1 and CDR2: KGHSH and LQKENI. This CDR3 comprises 17 residues. Trimming took off 0 bases at V and 3 bases at J, with 15 bases between the two ends.

The chain couples TRBV15 to TRBJ1-1, with D possibly being TRBD1 (6 bases). This CDR3 region has 16 residues. Germline CDR1 and CDR2: LNHNV and YYDKDF (reference sequence). Trimming left V 1 base short and J 4 bases short, with 16 bases between. As DNA, the CDR3 is TGTGCCACCAGCAGAGGGGATACAGGGATGGGCACTGAAGCTTTCTTT. Translation gives CATSRGDTGMGTEAFF.

The chain combines TRBV5-4 with TRBJ1-1; TRBD1 aligns across 8 bases. CDR1 is SGHNT, CDR2 YYREEE, per germline (reference sequence). V was clipped by 4 bases and J by 4 bases; unmatched bases: 9. The CDR3 is 15 amino acids. The CDR3 loop reads CASSVRQGSVTEAFF. DNA of the CDR3: TGTGCCAGCAGCGTACGACAGGGGAGCGTCACTGAAGCTTTCTTT.

CDR3 DNA: TGTGCCAGCAGCTCAGGGCGGGGGGCTAGGTATGGCTACACCTTC. Protein product: CASSSGRGARYGYTF. The chain links TRBV7-2 to TRBJ1-2; a weak D match, TRBD1 (6 bases). The CDR3 length is 15 residues. Germline V gene lookup returns CDR1 SGHTA and CDR2 FQGNSA. V was pared by 4 bases and J by 5 bases, with 17 bases between.

The chain carries TRBV5-6 and TRBJ1-2, with D hard to call. The CDR3 covers 11 residues. Germline V lookup: CDR1 SGHDT, CDR2 YYEEEE. The V end lost 2 bases, the J end lost 7 bases, and 6 bases lay between the germline ends. The CDR3, as DNA: TGTGCCAGCAGCTTTTCTCGTGGCTACACCTTC. Its protein product is CASSFSRGYTF.

The rearrangement uses TRBV5-1 and TRBJ2-3, with D maybe TRBD2 (6 bases). The V gene's germline CDR1 is SGHRS and CDR2 YFSETQ. This CDR3 comprises 16 residues. Deletions cut 0 bases from V and 5 bases from J, with 16 bases between. CDR3 sequence: CASSLVGQAGRDTQYF. DNA for the CDR3: TGCGCCAGCAGCTTGGTGGGTCAGGCGGGGAGAGATACGCAGTATTTT.

The chain has TRBV24-1 and TRBJ1-5; unclear D gene. The CDR3 totals 12 residues. Trimming pared 4 bases from V and 9 bases from J, leaving 9 bases between. Germline V gene sequence: CDR1 KGHDR, CDR2 SFDVKD. CDR3 nucleotide sequence: TGTGCCACCAGTGAAGGGTTGGGGCCCCAGCATTTT. This encodes CATSEGLGPQHF.

The gene calls are TRBV9 and TRBJ2-2; TRBD1 is a possible D gene (5 bases). The CDR3 consists of 15 residues. Germline values: CDR1 SGDLS, CDR2 YYNGEE. Trimming shortened V by 0 bases and J by 6 bases, and 12 bases separated the two germline ends. CDR3 sequence (DNA): TGTGCCAGCAGCGTAGGGGGCACCCTCTCCGGGGAGCTGTTTTTT. Its translation: CASSVGGTLSGELFF.

The rearrangement joins TRBV29-1 to TRBJ2-5; 12 nucleotides agree with TRBD2. The CDR3 spans 15 residues. Per germline, CDR1 SQVTM and CDR2 ANQGSEA. Trimming took 5 bases from V and 4 from J; bases not matched to a gene: 8. CDR3 loop: CSVPVPGLAGETQYF. CDR3 nucleotides: TGCAGCGTTCCCGTACCGGGACTAGCGGGAGAGACCCAGTACTTC.

The gene calls are TRBV5-1 and TRBJ1-1, with 7 bases matching TRBD1. The CDR3 is 16 residues long. Germline CDR1 reads SGHRS; CDR2 reads YFSETQ. J lost 2 bases, V lost 4 bases, and 11 bases had no gene match. CDR3 coding DNA: TGCGCCAGCAGCGGGGGACAGCTTGGCTCTAACACTGAAGCTTTCTTT. This sequence encodes CASSGGQLGSNTEAFF.

This clone was picked up a small number of times. The chain joins TRBV5-6 to TRBJ1-2; D uncertain. This CDR3 spans 16 amino acids. The ends were cut back, 0 bases at V and 8 bases at J, with 20 bases in the middle. The germline V gene has CDR1 SGHDT and CDR2 YYEEEE. The CDR3 region is CASSLVPTGRSDGYTF. The CDR3 nucleotides are TGTGCCAGCAGCTTGGTCCCGACCGGCAGATCAGACGGCTACACCTTC. Full variable domain (outside the CDR3, taken from reference TRBV5-6 and TRBJ1-2): DAGVTQSPTHLIKTRGQQVTLRCSPKSGHDTVSWYQQALGQGPQFIFQYYEEEERQRGNFPDRFSGHQFPNYSSELNVNALLLGDSALYLCASSLVPTGRSDGYTFGSGTRLTVV.

This chain links TRBV30 with TRBJ2-7; D ambiguous. The CDR3 covers 10 residues. CDR1 is GTSNPN and CDR2 is SVGIG in the germline V gene (reference sequence). V was shortened by 0 bases and J by 6 bases, with 3 bases between the two germline ends. CDR3 protein: CAWSVSEQYF. The DNA for the CDR3 is TGTGCCTGGAGTGTATCCGAGCAGTACTTC. Full variable domain (outside the CDR3, taken from reference TRBV30 and TRBJ2-7): SQTIHQWPATLVQPVGSPLSLECTVEGTSNPNLYWYRQAAGRGLQLLFYSVGIGQISSEVPQNLSASRPQDRQFILSSKKLLLSDSGFYLCAWSVSEQYFGPGTRLTVT.

The chain is built from TRBV7-3 and TRBJ2-2; D remains unclear. Trimming stripped 0 bases from V and 4 bases from J, with 6 bases between. The V gene's germline CDR1 is SGHTA and CDR2 FQGTGA. This CDR3 has 14 residues. In DNA, the CDR3 is TGTGCCAGCAGCTTAACGCCGACCACCGGGGAGCTGTTTTTT. This codes for CASSLTPTTGELFF.

This chain uses TRBV19 with TRBJ2-5; D perhaps matches TRBD1 (6 bases). Germline CDR1 is LNHDA and CDR2 is SQIVND (reference sequence). The length of the CDR3 is 15 residues. V gave up 6 bases and J gave up 3 bases, with 17 bases separating them. The CDR3 DNA is TGTGCCAGTAGCCTAGCAGGGGATCTTAAAGAGACCCAGTACTTC. This translates into CASSLAGDLKETQYF. Variable domain in full (rest from reference TRBV19 and TRBJ2-5): DGGITQSPKYLFRKEGQNVTLSCEQNLNHDAMYWYRQDPGQGLRLIYYSQIVNDFQKGDIAEGYSVSREKKESFPLTVTSAQKNPTAFYLCASSLAGDLKETQYFGPGTRLLVL.